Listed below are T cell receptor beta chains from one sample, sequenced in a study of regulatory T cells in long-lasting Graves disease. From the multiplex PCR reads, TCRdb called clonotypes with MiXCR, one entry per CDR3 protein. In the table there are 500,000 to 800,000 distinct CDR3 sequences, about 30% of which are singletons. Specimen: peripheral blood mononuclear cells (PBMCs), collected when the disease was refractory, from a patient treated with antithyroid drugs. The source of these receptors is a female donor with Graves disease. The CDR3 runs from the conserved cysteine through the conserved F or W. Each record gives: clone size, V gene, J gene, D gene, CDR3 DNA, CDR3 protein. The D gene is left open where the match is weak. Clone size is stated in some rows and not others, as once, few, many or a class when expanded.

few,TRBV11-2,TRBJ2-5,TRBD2,TGTGCCAGCAGCTTAGATCTTACTAGCGGGGAAGAGACCCAGTACTTC,CASSLDLTSGEETQYF
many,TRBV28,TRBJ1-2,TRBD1,TGTGCCAGCAGTCTGCGACAGGGACGAATCTATGGCTACACCTTC,CASSLRQGRIYGYTF
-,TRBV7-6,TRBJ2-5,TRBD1,TGTGCCAGCAGTGTGGACAGGGGGGCAGAGACCCAGTACTTC,CASSVDRGAETQYF
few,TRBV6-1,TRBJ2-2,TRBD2,TGTGCCAGCAGACGGGGTACATCAGCGGGGCCGAGGACCGGGGAGCTGTTTTTT,CASRRGTSAGPRTGELFF
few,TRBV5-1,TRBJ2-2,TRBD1,TGCGCCAGCAGCCACAGACAGGGGGCAGGCGGGGAGCTGTTTTTT,CASSHRQGAGGELFF
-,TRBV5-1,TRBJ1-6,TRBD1,TGCGCCAGCAGCTCCCGACAGGGGATTAATTCACCCCTCCACTTT,CASSSRQGINSPLHF
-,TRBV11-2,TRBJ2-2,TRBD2,TGTGCCAGCAGCGTCGGGGGGGGAGTCACCGGGGAGCTGTTTTTT,CASSVGGGVTGELFF
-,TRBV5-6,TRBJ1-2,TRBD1,TGTGCCAGCAGCCGGACACAGGGGGGCTACACCTTC,CASSRTQGGYTF
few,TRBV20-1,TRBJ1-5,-,TGCAGTGCCATTGCAGGGGTGGAACAGCCCCAGCATTTT,CSAIAGVEQPQHF
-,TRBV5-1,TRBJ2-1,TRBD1,TGCGCCAGCAGCTTGGCACAGGGGGCGGATGAGCAGTTCTTC,CASSLAQGADEQFF
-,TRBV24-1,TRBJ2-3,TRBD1,TGTGCCACCAGTGAAACAGGGGTCGGGACGCAGTATTTT,CATSETGVGTQYF
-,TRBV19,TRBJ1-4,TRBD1,TGTGCCAGTAGTATACAACAGGGGTTTGATGAAAAACTGTTTTTT,CASSIQQGFDEKLFF
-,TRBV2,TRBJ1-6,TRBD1,TGTGCCAGCAGTAGGACAGGGGGCACCTATAATTCACCCCTCCACTTT,CASSRTGGTYNSPLHF
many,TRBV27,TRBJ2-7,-,TGTGCCAGCAGTTATCAGGGTAGCTCCTACGAGCAGTACTTC,CASSYQGSSYEQYF
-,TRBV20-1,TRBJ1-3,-,TGCAGTGCTTTTGGACCGCCGGCGTCTGGAAACACCATATATTTT,CSAFGPPASGNTIYF
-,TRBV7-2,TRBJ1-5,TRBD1,TGTGCCAGCAGCTTATCGGGACAGGGGCAGCCCCAGCATTTT,CASSLSGQGQPQHF
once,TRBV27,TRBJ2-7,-,TGTGCCAGCACCTGCGAGCAGTACTTC,CASTCEQYF
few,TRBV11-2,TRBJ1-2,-,TGTGCCAGCAGCTTGGGGTCTATTGGCTACACCTTC,CASSLGSIGYTF
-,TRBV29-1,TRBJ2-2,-,TGCAGCGCCGGTAGAAACGGGGAGCTGTTTTTT,CSAGRNGELFF
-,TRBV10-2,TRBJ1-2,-,TGCGCCAGCAGTGAGTCGATAGGGTCTTCCTATGGCTACACCTTC,CASSESIGSSYGYTF
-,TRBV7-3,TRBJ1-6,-,TGTGCCAGCAGCTTACAAGGGGGGGATTCACCCCTCCACTTT,CASSLQGGDSPLHF
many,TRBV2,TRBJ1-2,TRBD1,TGTGCCAGCAGACAAGAAGCAGGGGGCTTCTATGGCTACACCTTC,CASRQEAGGFYGYTF
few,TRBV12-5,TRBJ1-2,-,TGTGCTAGTGGTTTAACCCAGGGTGGTAACTATGGCTACACCTTC,CASGLTQGGNYGYTF
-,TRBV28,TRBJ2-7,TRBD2,TGTGCCAGCAGTTTCGGACTAGCGGTAACCTACGAGCAGTACTTC,CASSFGLAVTYEQYF
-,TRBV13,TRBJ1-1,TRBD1,TGTGCCAGCAGCTTAGGGACGGGACAGGGGCCCACTGAAGCTTTCTTT,CASSLGTGQGPTEAFF
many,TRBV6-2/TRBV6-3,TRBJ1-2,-,TGTGCCAGCAGCCCCGGGACTATGAATGGCTACACCTTC,CASSPGTMNGYTF
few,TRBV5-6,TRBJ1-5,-,TGTGCCAGCAGCTTGGAGCGGGGGGGCTATAGCAATCAGCCCCAGCATTTT,CASSLERGGYSNQPQHF
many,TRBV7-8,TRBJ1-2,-,TGTGCCAGCAGCCACTCACCCGCTCGGGCTATCGGCAATGGCTACACCTTC,CASSHSPARAIGNGYTF
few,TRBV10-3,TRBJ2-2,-,TGTGCCATCAGCGCAGCTCAGTTGGGGAACACCGGGGAGCTGTTTTTT,CAISAAQLGNTGELFF
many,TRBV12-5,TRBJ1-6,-,TGTGCTAGTGGTTTGGACGAGGGGGGGTTCCCCCCACCCCTCCACTTT,CASGLDEGGFPPPLHF
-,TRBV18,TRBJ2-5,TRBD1,TGTGCCAGCTCACCAATCCCGGGACAGGGCGTAGAGACCCAGTACTTC,CASSPIPGQGVETQYF
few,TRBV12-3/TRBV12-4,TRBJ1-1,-,TGTGCCAGCAGAGGATCAGGGTTGGCTTTCTTT,CASRGSGLAFF
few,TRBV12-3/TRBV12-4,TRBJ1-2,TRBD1,TGTGCCAGCAGTTTGAGACAGGGGAATGGCTACACCTTC,CASSLRQGNGYTF
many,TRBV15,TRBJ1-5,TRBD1,TGTGCCACCAGCAGAGGGACAGGCCTCAATCAGCCCCAGCATTTT,CATSRGTGLNQPQHF
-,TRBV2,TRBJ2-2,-,TGTGCCAGCAGTGGATATGACAGTAACACCGGGGAGCTGTTTTTT,CASSGYDSNTGELFF
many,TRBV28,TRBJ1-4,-,TGTGCCAGCAATACCCTTGGGGGGCCTAACGAAAAACTGTTTTTT,CASNTLGGPNEKLFF
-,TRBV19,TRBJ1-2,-,TGTGCCAGTAGTATACGGACAGATGGCTACACCTTC,CASSIRTDGYTF
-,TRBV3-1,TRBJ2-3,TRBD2,TGTGCCAGCAGCCAAGATTCGCCCGGACTAGCGGGAGGGCGAGATACGCAGTATTTT,CASSQDSPGLAGGRDTQYF
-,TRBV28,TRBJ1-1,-,TGTGCCAGCAGGAAACAGCCGATGAACACTGAAGCTTTCTTT,CASRKQPMNTEAFF
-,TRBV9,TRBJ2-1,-,TGTGCCAGCAGCCCCCCGCCCTACAATGAGCAGTTCTTC,CASSPPPYNEQFF
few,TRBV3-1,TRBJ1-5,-,TGTGCCAGCAGCGGGTTCCCGGGTCAGCCCCAGCATTTT,CASSGFPGQPQHF
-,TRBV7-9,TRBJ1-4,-,TGTGCCAGCAGCTTCGGGTCCAATAATGAAAAACTGTTTTTT,CASSFGSNNEKLFF
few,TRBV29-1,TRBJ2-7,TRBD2,TGCAGCGCGGTTCGCGGGAGGCCCTACGAGCAGTACTTC,CSAVRGRPYEQYF
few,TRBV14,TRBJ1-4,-,TGTGCCAGCAGCCCAGGACAGACAACTAATGAAAAACTGTTTTTT,CASSPGQTTNEKLFF
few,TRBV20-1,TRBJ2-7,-,TGCAGTGCCAGCCGCTCCTACGAGCAGTACTTC,CSASRSYEQYF
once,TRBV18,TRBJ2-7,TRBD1,TGTGCCAGCTCACGGACAGGGAGTCTCGAGCAGTACTTC,CASSRTGSLEQYF
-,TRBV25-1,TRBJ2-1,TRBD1,TGTGCCACCACCGGGACAGGGGCTCCTCCTGGGCAGTTCTTC,CATTGTGAPPGQFF
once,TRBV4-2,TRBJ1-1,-,TGTGCCAGCAGCCATAAAGTCGGGCAGGAGAACACTGAAGCTTTTTTT,CASSHKVGQENTEAFF
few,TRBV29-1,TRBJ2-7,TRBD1,TGCAGCGTTGAAAGACAGGGATCCTACGAGCAGTACTTC,CSVERQGSYEQYF
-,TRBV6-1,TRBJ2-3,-,TGTGCCAGCAGTGAGGGGGCCCAAGTGGCAGATACGCAGTATTTT,CASSEGAQVADTQYF
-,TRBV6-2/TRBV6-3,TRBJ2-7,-,TGTGCCAGCAGTTACTCCCGGGAAGGGTACGAGCAGTACTTC,CASSYSREGYEQYF
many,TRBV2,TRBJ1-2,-,TGTGCCAGCAGTGAGAAGGGGCTGGGATATGGCTACACCTTC,CASSEKGLGYGYTF
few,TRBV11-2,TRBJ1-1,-,TGTGCCAGCAGTGACAGGAAAGCTTTCTTT,CASSDRKAFF
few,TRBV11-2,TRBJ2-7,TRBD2,TGTGCCAGCAGCTGGACTAGTTCCCGCTACGAGCAGTACTTC,CASSWTSSRYEQYF
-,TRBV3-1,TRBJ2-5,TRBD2,TGTGCCAGCAGCCAAGATCGGGAGGGCATTGGTCGGGATTCTGAGACCCAGTACTTC,CASSQDREGIGRDSETQYF
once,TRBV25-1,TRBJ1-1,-,TGTGCCAGCAGTTCTGCCACTGCGAACACTGAAGCTTTCTTT,CASSSATANTEAFF
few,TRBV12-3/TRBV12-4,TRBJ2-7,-,TGTGCCAGCAGTTTTGGGGGGAAACCCCCCTACGAGCAGTACTTC,CASSFGGKPPYEQYF
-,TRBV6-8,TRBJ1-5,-,TGTGCCAGCAGTAAACCCAGGGTGAGCAATCAGCCCCAGCATTTT,CASSKPRVSNQPQHF